The T cell receptor (beta chain) under discussion was sequenced for a study of blood T cell repertoires in COVID-19. The wider study: In each case, the material was cDNA or gDNA derived from T cells, B-cell-depleted T cells, or PBMCs.

Original processing notes: Reference gene primer amplification gave estimated nucleated cell counts. Measured with immunoSEQ multiplex PCR; TCRdb has only the in-frame clones, and not every one. Clone size and V and J calls were adopted from that table, with D and trimming inferred from the DNA. The profile shows around 88,000 clones, about 84% of them singletons. The CDR3 is 15 residues long. Per the germline V gene, CDR1 is SGHDT and CDR2 is YYEEEE. The V gene lost 2 bases and the J gene lost 4 bases, with 12 bases spanning the gap. Sequencing used peripheral blood. The chain links TRBV5-6 to TRBJ1-4; D is uncertain. This receptor was identified in a woman of 80 years or more with acute or convalescent COVID-19. The CDR3 region is CASSFFMSVNEKLFF. The CDR3 region has the DNA TGTGCCAGCAGCTTCTTTATGAGCGTTAATGAAAAACTGTTTTTT.